The next 8 T cell receptor beta chains were all read from a single sample in a study of T cells in Graves' hyperthyroidism and ophthalmopathy. Amplification targeted TCR beta CDR3 regions from RNA transcripts. HTBI primers were employed in a first-round RT-PCR of the TCR CDR3. TCRdb recomputed calls from the multiplex PCR reads with MiXCR, one row per CDR3 protein. In the table there are about 290,000 distinct CDR3 sequences, approximately 15% of which are singletons. The sequenced sample was blood. These receptors were collected from a woman in her thirties or forties with Graves' hyperthyroidism.

This clonotype was detected ten times or more. The rearrangement uses TRBV12-3 or TRBV12-4 and TRBJ1-2; 9 positions match TRBD1. The CDR3 has 12 residues. With 5 bases clipped from V and 8 bases from J, the junction kept 3 bases outside the gene matches. The CDR3: CASSRDRVGYTF. Written as DNA, the CDR3 is TGTGCCAGCAGTCGGGACAGGGTCGGCTACACCTTC.

The rearrangement joins TRBV29-1 to TRBJ1-2; TRBD1 is a possible D gene (6 bases). CDR3 size: 13 residues. V was shortened by 8 bases and J by 7 bases, with 20 bases between the two germline ends. Germline-derived CDR1 and CDR2 are SQVTM and ANQGSEA. In DNA form, the CDR3 reads TGCAGCATTGGCCAGTGGGGGGCCGGTGGCTACACCTTC. Amino acids: CSIGQWGAGGYTF.

This clonotype was observed a few times. The chain is built from TRBV24-1 and TRBJ2-7; D gene ambiguous. The CDR3 runs 14 residues. Germline CDR1 KGHDR, CDR2 SFDVKD. The V gene lost 6 bases and the J gene lost 2 bases, with 13 bases spanning the gap. Here the CDR3 reads CATSTPRLPYEQYF. The CDR3 coding sequence is TGTGCCACCAGTACTCCCCGACTTCCCTACGAGCAGTACTTC.

This clonotype came up many times. The chain combines TRBV7-2 with TRBJ2-1; D is ambiguous. CDR1 is SGHTA and CDR2 is FQGNSA in the germline V gene. This CDR3 has 18 amino acids. With 5 bases removed from V and 2 bases from J, the gap between germline ends came to 22 bases. CDR3 in amino acids: CASSPYWVYGPTYNEQFF. The CDR3 nucleotides are TGTGCCAGCAGCCCATACTGGGTCTACGGACCTACCTACAATGAGCAGTTCTTC.

V usage is TRBV2 and J usage is TRBJ2-1; maybe TRBD2 (6 bases). V shed 5 bases and J shed 7 bases, with 18 bases lying between them. The germline CDR1 and CDR2 sequences are SNHLY and FYNNEI. The length of the CDR3 is 15 residues. The CDR3 region has the DNA TGTGCCAGCAGTTACTCTGCGGAGGGGAGGAATGAGCAGTTCTTC. Amino acids: CASSYSAEGRNEQFF.

This clonotype was seen many times. The chain recombines TRBV3-1 with TRBJ2-7; D is perhaps TRBD1 (6 bases). In germline, CDR1 is LGHDT, CDR2 YNNKEL (reference sequence). V was trimmed by 6 bases and J by 0 bases, leaving 12 bases between them. CDR3 length: 14 residues. The CDR3 bases are TGTGCCAGCAGACGACAGGCGAGCTCCTACGAGCAGTACTTC. Amino acids: CASRRQASSYEQYF.

This sequence joins TRBV4-1 and TRBJ2-7; D is ambiguous. Trimming removed 0 bases at V and 6 bases at J, with 12 bases between. The length of the CDR3 is 14 residues. Germline CDR1 reads MGHRA; CDR2 reads YSYEKL. CDR3 coding DNA: TGCGCCAGCAGCCAAGATCGTTTTAGGGCCGAGCAGTACTTC. Protein sequence: CASSQDRFRAEQYF.

In this sample, this clonotype turned up many times. This chain connects TRBV27 to TRBJ1-5, with TRBD1 matching over 9 bases. V was pared by 5 bases and J by 7 bases, with 9 bases of the junction left unmatched. This CDR3 comprises 15 residues. CDR1 and CDR2 (germline): MNHEY, SMNVEV (reference sequence). The CDR3 here is CASSPRDRVGQPQHF. CDR3 in DNA: TGTGCCAGCAGTCCCCGGGACAGGGTTGGACAGCCCCAGCATTTT.